The 6 T cell receptor beta chains reported below all come from one sample, sequenced in a study of blood T cell repertoires in COVID-19. Repertoires were generated with immunoSEQ multiplex PCR, while TCRdb's copy carries only in-frame clones and drops some. The table records about 220,000 clones, roughly 85% of them present only once. The sample was peripheral blood. The receptors stem from an older woman with COVID-19, enrolled during active disease.

This sequence joins TRBV30 and TRBJ1-2; 8 bases are a match to TRBD1. This CDR3 has 14 amino acids. Unmatched junction bases numbered 8, after V lost 3 bases and J lost 5 bases. The germline V gene has CDR1 GTSNPN and CDR2 SVGIG (reference sequence). Written as DNA, the CDR3 is TGTGCCTGGAGACAGGACAGGGCGGTATATGGCTACACCTTC. Its translation: CAWRQDRAVYGYTF.

The genes are TRBV15 and TRBJ2-7; D is possibly TRBD2 (6 bases). Germline V gene sequence: CDR1 LNHNV, CDR2 YYDKDF (reference sequence). CDR3 size: 15 residues. V dropped 3 bases and J dropped 2 bases, with 14 bases sitting between them. CDR3 nucleotides: TGTGCCACCAGCAGTGGTCCAGGAGGGGCCTACGAGCAGTACTTC. This translates into CATSSGPGGAYEQYF.

CDR3 protein: CASRSGQGRYNEQFF. The CDR3 nucleotides read TGTGCCAGCAGGTCGGGACAGGGGAGGTACAATGAGCAGTTCTTC. The chain combines TRBV28 with TRBJ2-1, with TRBD1 matching over 10 bases. Germline V gene data show CDR1 as MDHEN and CDR2 as SYDVKM. The CDR3 has 15 amino acids. V lost 6 bases to trimming and J lost 4 bases; unmatched junction nucleotides: 6.

The V and J genes are TRBV29-1 and TRBJ2-2; 7 bases agree with TRBD1. The V gene end was trimmed by 7 bases and the J gene end by 6 bases; junction bases not matched to a gene: 5. Germline-derived CDR1 and CDR2 are SQVTM and ANQGSEA. There are 12 residues in the CDR3. The DNA of the CDR3 is TGCAGCGCGACAGGGCTTCCCGGGGAGCTGTTTTTT. Translating it yields CSATGLPGELFF.

As to this clone: Other DNA sequences within the sample encode an identical CDR3. The chain uses TRBV6-5 and TRBJ1-3; D gene ambiguous. The CDR3 runs 15 residues. Trimming pared 0 bases from V and 1 base from J, leaving 7 bases between. CDR1 is MNHEY, CDR2 SVGAGI, per germline. The CDR3 spells CASSYSPGSGNTIYF. Written as DNA, the CDR3 is TGTGCCAGCAGTTACTCTCCAGGTTCTGGAAACACCATATATTTT.

V and J are TRBV4-3 and TRBJ1-2; D ambiguous. The germline V gene has CDR1 LGHNA and CDR2 YSLEER. V shed 0 bases and J shed 7 bases, with 12 bases lying between them. CDR3 length: 14 amino acids. CDR3 region: CASSQERAGFGYTF. The CDR3 nucleotides read TGCGCCAGCAGCCAAGAAAGGGCGGGGTTTGGCTACACCTTC.